This T cell receptor (beta chain) was identified during a study of blood T cell repertoires in COVID-19. The overall study: From T cells, B-cell-depleted T cells, or PBMCs came the material, which was cDNA or gDNA.

In the authors' methods: Estimates of nucleated cell counts were drawn from the amplification of reference gene primers. The repertoire was sequenced with immunoSEQ multiplex PCR; TCRdb's copy has only in-frame clones and lacks some. V and J calls plus clone size are reproduced from that table; the DNA served to infer D and trimming. The sample shows about 280,000 clones, roughly 91% of them seen only once. The participants were between about 18 and 89 years old and came from some 25 US areas. Assignment of participants to cohorts was predicated upon participant-reported clinical history. The CDR3 consists of 15 residues. In germline, CDR1 is SGDLS, CDR2 YYNGEE. Trimming removed 0 bases from V and 2 bases from J, with 11 bases in between.

The sequence was collected from a woman in her sixties or seventies in a cohort exposed to, infected with or recovered from COVID-19 (not recorded which). Sequencing was performed on PBMCs or T cells enriched from blood (not recorded which). The rearrangement joins TRBV9 to TRBJ1-2; D may be TRBD1 (5 bases). DNA for the CDR3: TGTGCCAGCAGCGTAGGGGACTCCCGGAACTATGGCTACACCTTC. It translates to CASSVGDSRNYGYTF.